A single sample gave rise to the 5 T cell receptor beta chains below, sequenced in a study of control samples from healthy donors and cancer patients (dated by TCRdb to about 2020). The method behind the library was the immunoSEQ multiplex PCR assay. This is the immuneACCESS table as TCRdb keeps it, with only in-frame sequences that have V and J called. A part of the clones is gone; compared with another copy, unresolved V genes explain less than half, and the rest is unexplained. Across this sample there are 150,000 to 200,000 clones, with more than 85% seen only once. The ten biggest clones cover less than 0.75% of the sample. The sample consisted of blood. The receptors here all came from a woman aged 30 to 39 in good health.

The CDR3 coding sequence is TGTGCCAGCAGCTTAACGGGCGAGAGGGGTGAGCAGTTCTTC. It yields the protein CASSLTGERGEQFF. The V and J genes are TRBV7-3 and TRBJ2-1; D possibly matches TRBD1 or TRBD2 (5 bases each). Germline CDR1 reads SGHTA; CDR2 reads FQGTGA. This CDR3 spans 14 amino acids. Trimming took 0 bases from V and 9 from J, leaving 12 bases between them.

The rearrangement links TRBV28 to TRBJ1-5; D is perhaps TRBD1 (5 bases). Germline V gene lookup returns CDR1 MDHEN and CDR2 SYDVKM. V was trimmed by 7 bases and J by 0 bases, leaving 16 bases between them. This CDR3 has 16 residues. The CDR3 DNA reads as TGTGCCAGCATTAGCCTAGGGACGATTAGCAATCAGCCCCAGCATTTT. This translates into CASISLGTISNQPQHF.

The CDR3 bases are TGTGCCAGCAGCTTACCGGCGGCCGCAACTAATGAAAAACTGTTTTTT. Its protein is CASSLPAAATNEKLFF. The chain recombines TRBV7-9 with TRBJ1-4; no firm D call. The germline gives CDR1 SEHNR, CDR2 FQNEAQ (reference sequence). Trimming cost V 2 bases and J 0 bases, with 10 bases left between them. The CDR3 runs to 16 residues.

In this sample, this clone turned up a few times. J is TRBJ2-3 and V is TRBV15; the match to TRBD2 covers 7 bases. The CDR3 sequence is 14 residues long. Germline V gene data show CDR1 as LNHNV and CDR2 as YYDKDF (reference sequence). Trimming at V came to 7 bases and at J to 6 bases, leaving 10 bases not matched to a gene. The CDR3 nucleotides read TGTGCCACCACCTTCAACCTCGGGGGGGATACGCAGTATTTT. It encodes CATTFNLGGDTQYF.

In this sample, this clone turned up a few times. Other DNA variants within this sample encode the same CDR3. The chain joins TRBV6-5 to TRBJ1-4; TRBD1 is a possible D gene (5 bases). V was clipped by 6 bases and J by 3 bases, with 11 bases between them. The CDR3 length is 14 residues. Per germline, CDR1 MNHEY and CDR2 SVGAGI. This CDR3 is CASRLTGANEKLFF. The CDR3, as DNA: TGTGCCAGCAGGCTAACAGGTGCTAATGAAAAACTGTTTTTT.